The 28 T cell receptor beta chains in this list originate from one sample, sequenced in a study of shared clonotypes between healthy human individuals. TCRdb's copy holds only in-frame clones and misses some; the assay was immunoSEQ multiplex PCR. This repertoire shows about 2 million clones, 85% to 95% found once; its top ten account for 0.1% to 0.15%. The sample consisted of naive CD4+ T cells sorted from blood. The subset was: CD45RA+ positively selected. All receptors derive from a man aged 18 to 30 in good health.

The V and J genes are TRBV7-2 and TRBJ2-4; D is unclear. Germline V gives CDR1 SGHTA, CDR2 FQGNSA. V lost 7 bases to trimming and J lost 3 bases, with 10 bases between them. This CDR3 contains 13 residues. CDR3 protein: CASKERIKNIQYF. Written as DNA, the CDR3 is TGTGCCAGCAAGGAACGGATCAAAAACATTCAGTACTTC.

This chain uses TRBV6-1 with TRBJ2-7; 8 positions match TRBD2. The CDR3 covers 15 residues. In germline, CDR1 is MNHNS, CDR2 SASEGT. After removal of 7 bases from V and 0 bases from J, the junction contained 8 bases not matched to a gene. CDR3 DNA: TGTGCCAGCACCTACTTTAGCGGGGCCTCCTACGAGCAGTACTTC. It codes for CASTYFSGASYEQYF.

The J gene is TRBJ2-3, the V gene TRBV10-3, with D uncertain. Germline V gene sequence: CDR1 ENHRY, CDR2 SYGVKD. V was pared by 0 bases and J by 0 bases, with 7 bases between. There are 15 residues in the CDR3. CDR3 sequence reads: CAISESELSTDTQYF. The CDR3 DNA is TGTGCCATCAGTGAGTCAGAGCTAAGCACAGATACGCAGTATTTT.

The chain has TRBV5-6 and TRBJ1-5; D unresolved. The V end was cut by 2 bases, the J end by 6 bases, with 6 bases between. CDR3 length equals 12 residues. The germline V gene has CDR1 SGHDT and CDR2 YYEEEE. This CDR3 is CASSFSSQPQHF. The CDR3 DNA follows: TGTGCCAGCAGCTTCTCCAGTCAGCCCCAGCATTTT.

The gene calls are TRBV28 and TRBJ2-7; TRBD1 is a possible D gene (5 bases). The V gene lost 6 bases and the J gene lost 3 bases, with 18 bases spanning the gap. The CDR3 spans 15 residues. The germline CDR1 and CDR2 sequences are MDHEN and SYDVKM. The chain's CDR3 is CASSYIPGKGYEQYF. The CDR3 region has the DNA TGTGCCAGCAGCTATATACCAGGGAAGGGCTACGAGCAGTACTTC.

In this sample, this clone turned up a few times. V is TRBV7-2 and J is TRBJ1-2, with D possibly being TRBD1 (6 bases). Trimming cost V 5 bases and J 8 bases, with 27 bases left between them. CDR3 size: 17 residues. Germline CDR1 reads SGHTA; CDR2 reads FQGNSA. CDR3 coding DNA: TGTGCCAGCAGCCCTAGGGGCCAATGGGGGGCCCTCTCCGGCTACACCTTC. As protein: CASSPRGQWGALSGYTF.

The rearrangement uses TRBV18 and TRBJ1-4; 8 positions agree with TRBD1. Germline CDR1 KGHSH, CDR2 LQKENI. The CDR3 has 20 residues. Trimming removed 2 bases from V and 0 bases from J; junction bases left unmatched: 14. Here the CDR3 reads CASSPTRLTGEGATNEKLFF. The CDR3 DNA sequence: TGTGCCAGCTCACCAACTCGGCTGACAGGGGAAGGCGCAACTAATGAAAAACTGTTTTTT.

This clone was counted once. The rearrangement joins TRBV15 to TRBJ2-7; possibly TRBD2 for D (5 bases). This CDR3 is built from 14 residues. The V gene's germline CDR1 is LNHNV and CDR2 YYDKDF (reference sequence). V was pared by 0 bases and J by 6 bases, with 12 bases between. The CDR3 loop reads CATSREIVGVEQYF. The CDR3 DNA reads TGTGCCACCAGCAGAGAAATTGTGGGAGTCGAGCAGTACTTC.

The chain recombines TRBV30 with TRBJ1-6; D ambiguous. The CDR3 runs to 14 residues. V dropped 0 bases and J dropped 6 bases, with 9 bases sitting between them. Germline V CDR1 and CDR2: GTSNPN, SVGIG (reference sequence). The CDR3 loop is CAWSVLSSNSPLHF. The CDR3 DNA is TGTGCCTGGAGTGTACTTTCTTCTAATTCACCCCTCCACTTT.

To note about this clone: This sample also contains other DNA sequences that code for the same CDR3. The chain joins TRBV28 to TRBJ2-3; tentatively, D is TRBD2 (6 bases). CDR3 length equals 12 residues. Looked up from germline, CDR1 is MDHEN and CDR2 is SYDVKM. V was shortened by 6 bases and J by 6 bases, with 10 bases between the two germline ends. CDR3 in amino acids: CASSLLADTQYF. Written as DNA, the CDR3 is TGTGCCAGCAGCTTACTAGCTGATACGCAGTATTTT.

This chain joins TRBV5-1 and TRBJ1-2; unclear D gene. This CDR3 spans 14 amino acids. V dropped 5 bases and J dropped 0 bases, with 11 bases sitting between them. Germline V gene sequence: CDR1 SGHRS, CDR2 YFSETQ. The CDR3 spells CASRTREANYGYTF. CDR3 nucleotide sequence: TGCGCCAGCAGAACACGAGAAGCTAACTATGGCTACACCTTC.

This clone was counted a single time. V gene TRBV2 combines with J gene TRBJ2-5; 7 bases match TRBD1. Germline V CDR1 and CDR2: SNHLY, FYNNEI. The CDR3 loop spans 16 amino acids. Trimming cost V 5 bases and J 2 bases; bases outside gene matches: 11. The chain's CDR3 is CASSPRQGKEQETQYF. CDR3 nucleotides: TGTGCCAGCAGTCCAAGACAGGGAAAGGAGCAAGAGACCCAGTACTTC.

The J gene is TRBJ2-1, the V gene TRBV18; 12 nucleotides line up with TRBD1. The V and J ends lost 3 bases and 4 bases, in that order; junction bases with no gene match: 4. The germline gives CDR1 KGHSH, CDR2 LQKENI. The CDR3 has 16 residues. CDR3 nucleotide sequence: TGTGCCAGCTCACCGCAGGGACAGGGGGCTTACAATGAGCAGTTCTTC. Protein sequence: CASSPQGQGAYNEQFF.

The chain joins TRBV10-1 to TRBJ2-2, with D possibly being TRBD2 (5 bases). The CDR3 spans 15 residues. V lost 3 bases and J lost 3, with 11 bases in between. Germline V gene sequence: CDR1 WNHNN, CDR2 SYGVQD (reference sequence). CDR3: CASSDGGWHTGELFF. CDR3 DNA: TGCGCCAGCAGTGATGGCGGGTGGCACACCGGGGAGCTGTTTTTT.

The gene calls are TRBV6-5 and TRBJ2-7; weak D call: TRBD1 (5 bases). V was pared by 2 bases and J by 2 bases, with 10 bases between. Germline lookup yields CDR1 MNHEY and CDR2 SVGAGI. The CDR3 consists of 14 residues. CDR3: CASSYRGDPYEQYF. CDR3 in DNA: TGTGCCAGCAGTTACAGGGGTGATCCCTACGAGCAGTACTTC.

This clone occurred once. This chain joins TRBV7-3 and TRBJ2-4; possible D gene TRBD1, 6 bases. V dropped 7 bases and J dropped 0 bases, with 22 bases sitting between them. The germline gives CDR1 SGHTA, CDR2 FQGTGA. The CDR3 loop spans 18 amino acids. The DNA for the CDR3 is TGTGCCAGCACCGCCGACAGGAAAAACACACTAGCCAAAAACATTCAGTACTTC. Amino acid sequence: CASTADRKNTLAKNIQYF.

V usage is TRBV7-9 and J usage is TRBJ2-3; TRBD2 is a possible D gene (5 bases). CDR3 length: 15 residues. Germline CDR1 reads SEHNR; CDR2 reads FQNEAQ (reference sequence). With 0 bases removed from V and 3 bases from J, the gap between germline ends came to 10 bases. This chain's CDR3 is CASSLAGAGTDTQYF. The CDR3 nucleotides read TGTGCCAGCAGCTTAGCGGGAGCTGGTACAGATACGCAGTATTTT.

The V call is TRBV19, the J call TRBJ2-1, with no clear D. V lost 5 bases and J 10 bases, leaving 18 bases between the germline ends. CDR3 length: 14 amino acids. CDR1 is LNHDA and CDR2 is SQIVND in the germline V gene (reference sequence). This chain's CDR3 is CASSPPGLFWEQFF. In DNA, the CDR3 is TGTGCCAGTAGTCCCCCCGGGTTGTTCTGGGAGCAGTTCTTC.

The chain uses TRBV7-9 and TRBJ2-1, with D tentatively TRBD1 (7 bases). The CDR3 consists of 17 residues. Germline V gene lookup returns CDR1 SEHNR and CDR2 FQNEAQ (reference sequence). V lost 2 bases and J 15 bases, leaving 29 bases between the germline ends. CDR3 DNA: TGTGCCAGCAGCTTAAAGGGGGGACAGAGGACTCCGAGGGATCCGTTCTTC. Translating gives CASSLKGGQRTPRDPFF. Complete variable domain (other parts from reference TRBV7-9 and TRBJ2-1): DTGVSQNPRHKITKRGQNVTFRCDPISEHNRLYWYRQTLGQGPEFLTYFQNEAQLEKSRLLSDRFSAERPKGSFSTLEIQRTEQGDSAMYLCASSLKGGQRTPRDPFFGPGTRLTVL.

The CDR3 region has the DNA TGCGCCAGCAGCCGAGGGGGAAAGGGACTAGCGGGACTAACGGAGACCCAGTACTTC. Amino acids: CASSRGGKGLAGLTETQYF. This sequence joins TRBV5-1 and TRBJ2-5; 13 bases match TRBD2. V lost 4 bases to trimming and J lost 5 bases; unmatched junction nucleotides: 17. Germline V lookup: CDR1 SGHRS, CDR2 YFSETQ. CDR3 length: 19 residues. The full variable domain, in which reference TRBV5-1 and TRBJ2-5 provide the parts outside the CDR3, is KAGVTQTPRYLIKTRGQQVTLSCSPISGHRSVSWYQQTPGQGLQFLFEYFSETQRNKGNFPGRFSGRQFSNSRSEMNVSTLELGDSALYLCASSRGGKGLAGLTETQYFGPGTRLLVL.

V is TRBV5-1 and J is TRBJ1-1; D possibly corresponds to TRBD1 (6 bases). Germline assignment: CDR1 SGHRS and CDR2 YFSETQ. With 3 bases removed from V and 6 bases from J, the gap between germline ends came to 15 bases. This CDR3 spans 14 amino acids. In nucleotides, the CDR3 is TGCGCCAGCAGCTCAACAGGGAGTTGGGCTGAAGCTTTCTTT. Its translation is CASSSTGSWAEAFF.

The rearrangement links TRBV9 to TRBJ2-7; TRBD1 aligns across 9 bases. The trim removed 2 bases at V and 4 bases at J, leaving 7 bases unmatched. The CDR3 has 15 residues. CDR1 and CDR2 (germline): SGDLS, YYNGEE. The CDR3 spells CASSVAPGQGYEQYF. The DNA for the CDR3 is TGTGCCAGCAGCGTTGCACCGGGACAGGGTTACGAGCAGTACTTC.

This chain connects TRBV6-9 to TRBJ2-7; D is uncertain. V was clipped by 10 bases and J by 9 bases, with 10 bases between them. The CDR3 length is 9 residues. Germline lookup yields CDR1 MNHGY and CDR2 SVAAGI. The CDR3 region has the DNA TGTGCCACCCTCCCCCCGCAGTACTTC. Translation gives CATLPPQYF.

The chain joins TRBV30 to TRBJ2-7, with 9 bases matching TRBD1. Germline V gene sequence: CDR1 GTSNPN, CDR2 SVGIG (reference sequence). Losses at the gene ends were 8 bases for V and 3 bases for J; bases not matched to a gene: 8. CDR3 length equals 13 residues. DNA for the CDR3: TGTGCCAGCTCCGGGACAGGGTACTACGAGCAGTACTTC. It is translated as CASSGTGYYEQYF.

This chain uses TRBV19 with TRBJ1-5; possible D gene TRBD1, 5 bases. This CDR3 region has 15 residues. Germline V CDR1 and CDR2: LNHDA, SQIVND (reference sequence). Trimming stripped 4 bases from V and 7 bases from J, with 17 bases between. The CDR3 sequence: CASSNTGGRWQPQHF. The CDR3 DNA reads TGTGCCAGTAGTAATACAGGAGGGCGGTGGCAGCCCCAGCATTTT.

The rearrangement joins TRBV5-6 to TRBJ2-7, with 7 bases that match TRBD1. This CDR3 has 14 amino acids. The germline V gene has CDR1 SGHDT and CDR2 YYEEEE. The junction had 12 bases not matched to a gene; V was cut back by 6 bases and J by 6 bases. The CDR3 coding sequence is TGTGCCAGCAACAAACAGGGGCGGAGTGGCGAGCAGTACTTC. Translated: CASNKQGRSGEQYF.

This chain links TRBV30 with TRBJ2-4; 14 bases align to TRBD2. V lost 6 bases to trimming and J lost 9 bases; unmatched junction nucleotides: 19. The germline V gene has CDR1 GTSNPN and CDR2 SVGIG (reference sequence). The CDR3 is 18 residues long. CDR3 protein: CACWAQLGTSGSVGIQYF. As DNA, the CDR3 is TGTGCCTGTTGGGCACAACTCGGGACTAGCGGGAGTGTCGGCATTCAGTACTTC.

The chain joins TRBV7-2 to TRBJ2-1; a weak D match, TRBD1 (6 bases). V was cut by 5 bases and J by 8 bases, with 22 bases left in between. Germline CDR1 SGHTA, CDR2 FQGNSA. The CDR3 has 16 residues. CDR3 residues: CASSPPRQGKRDEQFF. CDR3 nucleotides: TGTGCCAGCAGCCCCCCGAGGCAGGGGAAGCGCGATGAGCAGTTCTTC.